This T cell receptor beta chain was found in a study of technical replicates of blood from a few donors (dated by TCRdb to 2016 to 2017). For this chain, trimming is 7 bases at the V end and 3 bases at the J end, and the number of junction bases without a gene match is 13. As encoded in the germline V gene, CDR1 is SQVTM while CDR2 is ANQGSEA. From cysteine to phenylalanine, the CDR3 is 16 amino acids long. The read is trimmed to its CDR3 DNA, 48 bases read in frame from base 1. The method was the immunoSEQ multiplex PCR assay. The clones in this table, taken by TCRdb from immuneACCESS, are in-frame only. Not every clone is retained; where verified, under half of the shortfall comes from an unresolved V gene, and the cause of the rest is unknown. For this sample the table gives under 90,000 clones, of which about 92% were detected only once. Of the sample, about 0.23% falls within the top ten clones.

As concerns this clone: Its specific antigen is unknown. Within one base of it there is no much larger clone, and no base qualities were kept.

The rearrangement combines TRBV29-1 with TRBJ2-3, and TRBD2 aligns with 10 junction nucleotides. The source of this sequence is a human donor in good health. Sequencing was done on a sample of T cells isolated from PBMCs. The bases are TGCAGCGCCTCGGGGACTAGCGAGACCCGTACAGATACGCAGTATTTT. Translated, this is CSASGTSETRTDTQYF.